The next 18 T cell receptor beta chains were all read from a single sample in a study of cytotoxic CD8 clonotypes in ibrutinib-treated CLL. Repertoires were generated with immunoSEQ multiplex PCR, while TCRdb's copy carries only in-frame clones and drops some. The profile covers 300,000 to 400,000 clones, with about 61% appearing a single time and roughly 6.3% taken by the ten largest. Here the sequenced sample was PBMCs, taken after 36 months of ibrutinib treatment. The source of these receptors is a human donor with chronic lymphocytic leukemia.

A single count supports this clone. CDR3 in amino acids: CSVDRLGEQYF. The CDR3 DNA is TGCAGCGTGGACAGGCTGGGCGAGCAGTACTTC. This rearrangement joins TRBV29-1 to TRBJ2-7; 7 bases are a match to TRBD1. In germline, CDR1 is SQVTM, CDR2 ANQGSEA. This CDR3 region has 11 residues. V was clipped by 6 bases and J by 6 bases; unmatched bases: 5.

The rearrangement uses TRBV9 and TRBJ2-1; 8 bases align to TRBD2. V shed 4 bases and J 6 bases; nucleotides not matched to a gene: 12. The CDR3 contains 16 residues. Germline CDR1 SGDLS, CDR2 YYNGEE. DNA for the CDR3: TGTGCCAGCAGCCCCAGAGCGGGACTAGGTGGCAATGAGCAGTTCTTC. Protein sequence: CASSPRAGLGGNEQFF. The complete variable domain, with remaining parts taken from reference TRBV9 and TRBJ2-1, reads DSGVTQTPKHLITATGQRVTLRCSPRSGDLSVYWYQQSLDQGLQFLIQYYNGEERAKGNILERFSAQQFPDLHSELNLSSLELGDSALYFCASSPRAGLGGNEQFFGPGTRLTVL.

The genes are TRBV7-3 and TRBJ2-5; D not certain. This CDR3 contains 13 residues. Germline loops: CDR1 SGHTA, CDR2 FQGTGA. V dropped 5 bases and J dropped 3 bases, with 10 bases sitting between them. The CDR3 DNA follows: TGTGCCAGCAGCCCAGGACGTGAAGAGACCCAGTACTTC. Protein sequence: CASSPGREETQYF. Full variable domain (rest looked up from reference TRBV7-3 and TRBJ2-5): GAGVSQTPSNKVTEKGKYVELRCDPISGHTALYWYRQSLGQGPEFLIYFQGTGAADDSGLPNDRFFAVRPEGSVSTLKIQRTERGDSAVYLCASSPGREETQYFGPGTRLLVL.

The table lists this clone with a count of one. The chain has TRBV5-1 and TRBJ1-1; no firm D call. V was shortened by 4 bases and J by 1 base, with 11 bases between the two germline ends. The CDR3 has 14 residues. Looked up from germline, CDR1 is SGHRS and CDR2 is YFSETQ. The CDR3 loop reads CASSQYPENTEAFF. The CDR3, as DNA: TGCGCCAGCAGCCAGTACCCAGAGAACACTGAAGCTTTCTTT.

V is TRBV7-8 and J is TRBJ1-2, with D maybe TRBD1 (6 bases). The CDR3 is made up of 13 amino acids. The germline V gene encodes CDR1 SGHVS and CDR2 FQNEAQ. V was clipped by 2 bases and J by 5 bases, with 9 bases between them. This CDR3 is CASSLQGGYGYTF. Here the CDR3 DNA reads TGTGCCAGCAGCTTACAAGGGGGGTATGGCTACACCTTC.

The chain carries TRBV4-3 and TRBJ2-7; D call uncertain. V lost 0 bases and J lost 0, with 6 bases in between. The germline V gene has CDR1 LGHNA and CDR2 YSLEER. The CDR3 runs to 14 residues. CDR3: CASSQERISYEQYF. The DNA for the CDR3 is TGCGCCAGCAGCCAAGAGCGGATCTCCTACGAGCAGTACTTC.

V and J are TRBV5-1 and TRBJ2-7; D assignment may be TRBD1 or TRBD2 (5 bases each). The germline gives CDR1 SGHRS, CDR2 YFSETQ. This CDR3 contains 15 residues. V was shortened by 1 base and J by 1 base, with 12 bases between the two germline ends. The CDR3 DNA reads as TGCGCCAGCAGCTTGTCATGGGACCCATCCTACGAGCAGTACTTC. Protein: CASSLSWDPSYEQYF.

This clone was counted a single time. The chain carries TRBV27 and TRBJ2-7, with 12 nucleotides matching TRBD2. V dropped 4 bases and J dropped 9; count of bases not matched to a gene: 7. The CDR3 is made up of 14 amino acids. CDR1 MNHEY and CDR2 SMNVEV come from the germline V gene (reference sequence). In DNA form, the CDR3 reads TGTGCCAGCAGTTCCACCGGGACTAGCGGGCTGCAGTACTTC. Protein product: CASSSTGTSGLQYF.

A few counts support this clone. CDR3 residues: CASNDGGFGTDTQYF. DNA for the CDR3: TGTGCCAGCAATGACGGTGGCTTTGGCACAGATACGCAGTATTTT. The rearrangement links TRBV6-6 to TRBJ2-3; no definite D call. V was shortened by 7 bases and J by 1 base, with 15 bases between the two germline ends. The CDR3 covers 15 residues. Germline V gene data show CDR1 as MNHNY and CDR2 as SVGAGI (reference sequence).

The sample holds a few counts of this clone. V usage is TRBV5-1 and J usage is TRBJ1-3; no firm D call. The CDR3 runs to 16 residues. Germline values: CDR1 SGHRS, CDR2 YFSETQ. V was shortened by 0 bases and J by 0 bases, with 10 bases between the two germline ends. CDR3 sequence (DNA): TGCGCCAGCAGCTTGGATCTGGGAATCTCTGGAAACACCATATATTTT. Amino acid sequence: CASSLDLGISGNTIYF.

J is TRBJ2-1 and V is TRBV7-8; D is undetermined. CDR1 and CDR2 (germline): SGHVS, FQNEAQ. CDR3 length: 15 residues. V shed 5 bases and J shed 0 bases, with 11 bases lying between them. The CDR3 nucleotides read TGTGCCAGCAGCCCATACCCGAGCTCCTACAATGAGCAGTTCTTC. It is translated as CASSPYPSSYNEQFF. The full variable domain, its missing parts supplied by reference TRBV7-8 and TRBJ2-1, is GAGVSQSPRYKVAKRGQDVALRCDPISGHVSLFWYQQALGQGPEFLTYFQNEAQLDKSGLPSDRFFAERPEGSVSTLKIQRTQQEDSAVYLCASSPYPSSYNEQFFGPGTRLTVL.

The J gene is TRBJ2-3, the V gene TRBV2; no clear D. From germline, CDR1 is SNHLY and CDR2 FYNNEI. The CDR3 loop spans 13 amino acids. V lost 6 bases to trimming and J lost 3 bases, with 10 bases between them. The CDR3 loop is CASRETSTDTQYF. The CDR3 DNA reads TGTGCCAGCAGGGAGACTTCGACAGATACGCAGTATTTT.

This clone was counted a few times. This chain joins TRBV29-1 and TRBJ1-4, with a weak D call TRBD1 (5 bases). The CDR3 is 12 residues long. V lost 7 bases and J 4 bases, leaving 10 bases between the germline ends. In germline, CDR1 is SQVTM, CDR2 ANQGSEA. The CDR3 protein is CSGARGNEKLFF. CDR3 DNA sequence: TGCAGCGGGGCGAGGGGTAATGAAAAACTGTTTTTT.

This clone has just a few counts. The CDR3 coding sequence is TGCGCCAGCAGCTCCAAGGGGGCAGGGTGGTACAATGAGCAGTTCTTC. Protein sequence: CASSSKGAGWYNEQFF. J is TRBJ2-1 and V is TRBV5-1, with 7 bases aligning to TRBD1. The V segment lost 3 bases and the J segment 4 bases; nucleotides outside the gene matches: 10. Germline V gene lookup returns CDR1 SGHRS and CDR2 YFSETQ. The CDR3 contains 16 residues.

This rearrangement joins TRBV29-1 to TRBJ2-2, with TRBD1 matching 7 bases. Unmatched junction bases numbered 1, after V lost 5 bases and J lost 1 base. The CDR3 is 13 amino acids. Germline V gene data show CDR1 as SQVTM and CDR2 as ANQGSEA. The CDR3 spells CSVRGQNTGELFF. The CDR3 nucleotides read TGCAGCGTTAGGGGGCAGAACACCGGGGAGCTGTTTTTT.

The chain carries TRBV6-5 and TRBJ2-7, with TRBD2 matching over 7 bases. This CDR3 contains 15 residues. The V segment lost 0 bases and the J segment 2 bases; nucleotides outside the gene matches: 4. CDR1 MNHEY and CDR2 SVGAGI come from the germline V gene. Here the CDR3 DNA reads TGTGCCAGCAGTTACTCTTACCGGGGGGCCTACGAGCAGTACTTC. This codes for CASSYSYRGAYEQYF.

This clone has just one count. The chain employs TRBV28 and TRBJ2-7; D gene unclear. The CDR3 sequence is 14 residues long. The V end lost 7 bases, the J end lost 2 bases, and 15 bases lay between the germline ends. Germline V gene sequence: CDR1 MDHEN, CDR2 SYDVKM. The CDR3 here is CASTEGVFPYEQYF. CDR3 DNA sequence: TGTGCCAGCACCGAAGGAGTTTTCCCCTACGAGCAGTACTTC.

Only a few counts were recorded for this clone. This sequence joins TRBV2 and TRBJ2-7; 7 bases are shared with TRBD2. Trimming cost V 8 bases and J 5 bases; bases outside gene matches: 9. Per the germline V gene, CDR1 is SNHLY and CDR2 is FYNNEI. The CDR3 has 13 amino acids. The CDR3 DNA reads as TGTGCCAGCTTTACGCGCGGGAGCAACGAGCAGTACTTC. Its translation is CASFTRGSNEQYF.